This TCR beta chain was captured in a study of blood T cell repertoires in COVID-19. Looking at the study overall: Sites in the United States, Italy and Spain provided acute and convalescent COVID-19 samples.

This CDR3 is built from 16 residues. With 1 base removed from V and 0 bases from J, the gap between germline ends came to 7 bases. Per the germline V gene, CDR1 is SGHAT and CDR2 is FQNNGV. As processed by the authors: Amplified reference gene primers provided the basis for estimating nucleated cell counts. Libraries were prepared by immunoSEQ multiplex PCR; TCRdb keeps only in-frame clonotypes and omits some of them. V and J calls and clone size come straight from that table; D and trimming were deduced from the DNA. The sample records about 120,000 clones, about 88% being singletons. Sample: peripheral blood. The J gene is TRBJ2-6, the V gene TRBV11-2; D possibly corresponds to TRBD2 (5 bases). The receptor comes from a woman aged 70-85 years who had recovered from COVID-19. Here the CDR3 reads CASSLVRGSGANVLTF. As DNA, the CDR3 is TGTGCCAGCAGCTTAGTTCGGGGCTCTGGGGCCAACGTCCTGACTTTC. Full variable domain (outside the CDR3, taken from reference TRBV11-2 and TRBJ2-6): EAGVAQSPRYKIIEKRQSVAFWCNPISGHATLYWYQQILGQGPKLLIQFQNNGVVDDSQLPKDRFSAERLKGVDSTLKIQPAKLEDSAVYLCASSLVRGSGANVLTFGAGSRLTVL.